The rows below give T cell receptor beta chains drawn from one sample of a study of lymphopenia after photon versus proton radiotherapy. Clones were read by immunoSEQ multiplex PCR, and TCRdb kept only the in-frame ones, dropping some. Of about 14,000 clones in the sample, roughly four fifths were seen once. The sequencing here drew on peripheral blood, taken from a patient treated with photon-based radiotherapy. These receptors all come from a man aged 50 to 59 with gastric cancer. Each CDR3 is given with its conserved first and last residue. Each record gives: J gene, CDR3 length, V gene, D gene, clone size, CDR3 protein. D genes are given only for firm matches. Some rows have no size entry. The others give once, few or many, or a class for an expanded clone.

j_gene: TRBJ1-2
len: 16
v_gene: TRBV18
d_gene: NA
abundance: NA
CDR3aa: CASSPLAKSREYGYTF

j_gene: TRBJ2-7
len: 15
v_gene: TRBV11-2
d_gene: NA
abundance: NA
CDR3aa: CASSESHIVSYEQYF

j_gene: TRBJ2-2
len: 16
v_gene: TRBV5-5
d_gene: NA
abundance: NA
CDR3aa: CASSLYSQGVGGELFF

j_gene: TRBJ2-1
len: 11
v_gene: TRBV7-2
d_gene: TRBD2
abundance: NA
CDR3aa: CASSGYNEQFF

j_gene: TRBJ2-1
len: 16
v_gene: TRBV19
d_gene: TRBD1
abundance: NA
CDR3aa: CASSILWDRGVNEQFF

j_gene: TRBJ2-5
len: 13
v_gene: TRBV5-6
d_gene: TRBD1
abundance: once
CDR3aa: CASSLRTGETQYF

j_gene: TRBJ2-4
len: 14
v_gene: TRBV5-4
d_gene: NA
abundance: NA
CDR3aa: CASSLPGVKNIQYF

j_gene: TRBJ2-1
len: 13
v_gene: TRBV6-6
d_gene: TRBD1
abundance: once
CDR3aa: CASEDRGLNEQFF

j_gene: TRBJ2-3
len: 14
v_gene: TRBV13
d_gene: TRBD1
abundance: NA
CDR3aa: CASSPRTGPDTQYF

j_gene: TRBJ2-3
len: 13
v_gene: TRBV7-3
d_gene: NA
abundance: NA
CDR3aa: CASSLTYADTQYF

j_gene: TRBJ2-1
len: 15
v_gene: TRBV4-1
d_gene: TRBD2
abundance: NA
CDR3aa: CASSQVNGGSIEQFF